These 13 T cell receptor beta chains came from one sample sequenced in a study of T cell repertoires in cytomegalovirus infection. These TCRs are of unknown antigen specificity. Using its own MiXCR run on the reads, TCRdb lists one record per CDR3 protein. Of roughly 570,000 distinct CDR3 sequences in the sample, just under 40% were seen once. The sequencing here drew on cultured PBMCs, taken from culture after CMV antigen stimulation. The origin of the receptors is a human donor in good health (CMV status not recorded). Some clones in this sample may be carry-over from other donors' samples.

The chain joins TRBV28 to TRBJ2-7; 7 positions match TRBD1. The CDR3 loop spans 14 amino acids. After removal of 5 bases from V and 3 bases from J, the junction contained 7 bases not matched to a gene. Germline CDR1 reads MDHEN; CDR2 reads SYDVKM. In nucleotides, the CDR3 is TGTGCCAGCAGTCCAATCCGGGACAGCTACGAGCAGTACTTC. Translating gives CASSPIRDSYEQYF.

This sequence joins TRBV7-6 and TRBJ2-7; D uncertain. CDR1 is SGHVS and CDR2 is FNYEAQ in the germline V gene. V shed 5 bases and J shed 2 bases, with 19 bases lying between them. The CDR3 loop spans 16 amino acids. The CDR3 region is CASSPKPGRSPYEQYF. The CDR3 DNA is TGTGCCAGCAGCCCCAAGCCCGGCAGGTCCCCCTACGAGCAGTACTTC.

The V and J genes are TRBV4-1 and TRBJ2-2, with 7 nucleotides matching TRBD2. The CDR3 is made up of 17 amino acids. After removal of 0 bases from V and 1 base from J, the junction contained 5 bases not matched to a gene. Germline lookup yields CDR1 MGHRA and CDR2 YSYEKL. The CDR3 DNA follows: TGCGCCAGCAGCCAAGATTCCGCGGGGGAGAACACCGGGGAGCTGTTTTTT. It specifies CASSQDSAGENTGELFF.

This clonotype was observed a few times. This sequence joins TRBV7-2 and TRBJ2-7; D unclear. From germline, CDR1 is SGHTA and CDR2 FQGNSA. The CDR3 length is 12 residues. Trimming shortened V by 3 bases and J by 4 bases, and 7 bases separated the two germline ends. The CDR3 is CASSFMLYEQYF. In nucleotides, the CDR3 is TGTGCCAGCAGCTTCATGTTGTACGAGCAGTACTTC.

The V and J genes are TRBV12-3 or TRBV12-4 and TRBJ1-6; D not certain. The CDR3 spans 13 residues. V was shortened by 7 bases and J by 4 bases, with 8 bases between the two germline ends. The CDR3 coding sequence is TGTGCCAGCATGGCCGGTTATAATTCACCCCTCCACTTT. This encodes CASMAGYNSPLHF.

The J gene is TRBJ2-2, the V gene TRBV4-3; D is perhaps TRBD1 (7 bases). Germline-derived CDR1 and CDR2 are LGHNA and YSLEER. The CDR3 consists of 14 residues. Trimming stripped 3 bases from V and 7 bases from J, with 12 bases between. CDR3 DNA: TGCGCCAGCAGCCACGGAGGGGGCGGCGGGGAGCTGTTTTTT. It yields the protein CASSHGGGGGELFF.

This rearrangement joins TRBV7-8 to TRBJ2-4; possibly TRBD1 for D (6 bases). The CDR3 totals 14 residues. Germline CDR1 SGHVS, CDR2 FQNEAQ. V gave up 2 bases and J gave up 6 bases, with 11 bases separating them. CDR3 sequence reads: CASSLRQGLNIQYF. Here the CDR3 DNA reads TGTGCCAGCAGCTTACGGCAGGGGTTAAACATTCAGTACTTC.

The CDR3 here is CASSLGVSGVAYQETQYF. CDR3 coding DNA: TGTGCCAGCAGCTTGGGTGTTAGCGGGGTGGCGTACCAAGAGACCCAGTACTTC. This sequence joins TRBV5-4 and TRBJ2-5, with TRBD2 identical over 8 bases. The CDR3 is 18 amino acids. The ends lost 0 bases at V and 0 bases at J; junction bases unmatched: 10. Germline V gene data show CDR1 as SGHNT and CDR2 as YYREEE (reference sequence).

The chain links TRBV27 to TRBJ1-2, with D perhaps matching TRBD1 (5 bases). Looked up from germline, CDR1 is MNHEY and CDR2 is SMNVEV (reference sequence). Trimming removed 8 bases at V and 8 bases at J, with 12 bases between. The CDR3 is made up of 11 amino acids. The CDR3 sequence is CASRGPLGYTF. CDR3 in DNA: TGTGCCAGCCGGGGCCCCCTAGGCTACACCTTC.

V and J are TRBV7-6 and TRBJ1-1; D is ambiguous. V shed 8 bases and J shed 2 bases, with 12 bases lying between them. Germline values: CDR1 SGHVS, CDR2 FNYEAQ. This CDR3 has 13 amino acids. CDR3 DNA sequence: TGTGCCAGCGGCCTACAAATAAACACTGAAGCTTTCTTT. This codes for CASGLQINTEAFF.

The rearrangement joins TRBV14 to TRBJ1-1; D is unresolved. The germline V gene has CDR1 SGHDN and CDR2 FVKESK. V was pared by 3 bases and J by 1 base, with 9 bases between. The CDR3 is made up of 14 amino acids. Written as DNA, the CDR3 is TGTGCCAGCAGCCAGGAGATAGGGAACACTGAAGCTTTCTTT. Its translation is CASSQEIGNTEAFF.

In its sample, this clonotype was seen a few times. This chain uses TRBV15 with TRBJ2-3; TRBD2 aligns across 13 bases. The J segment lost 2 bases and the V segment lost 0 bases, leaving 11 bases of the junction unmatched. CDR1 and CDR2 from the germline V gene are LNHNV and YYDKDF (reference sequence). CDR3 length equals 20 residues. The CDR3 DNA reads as TGTGCCACCAGCAGAGATCTACAGACCGGGACTAGCGGGATCACAGATACGCAGTATTTT. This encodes CATSRDLQTGTSGITDTQYF.

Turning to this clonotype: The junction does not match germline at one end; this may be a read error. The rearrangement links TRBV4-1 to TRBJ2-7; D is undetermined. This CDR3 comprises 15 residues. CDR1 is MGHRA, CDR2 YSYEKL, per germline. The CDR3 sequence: CASSQDGQSSYEQYF. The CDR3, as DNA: TGTGCCAGCAGCCAAGATGGGCAGAGCTCCTACGAGCAGTACTTC.